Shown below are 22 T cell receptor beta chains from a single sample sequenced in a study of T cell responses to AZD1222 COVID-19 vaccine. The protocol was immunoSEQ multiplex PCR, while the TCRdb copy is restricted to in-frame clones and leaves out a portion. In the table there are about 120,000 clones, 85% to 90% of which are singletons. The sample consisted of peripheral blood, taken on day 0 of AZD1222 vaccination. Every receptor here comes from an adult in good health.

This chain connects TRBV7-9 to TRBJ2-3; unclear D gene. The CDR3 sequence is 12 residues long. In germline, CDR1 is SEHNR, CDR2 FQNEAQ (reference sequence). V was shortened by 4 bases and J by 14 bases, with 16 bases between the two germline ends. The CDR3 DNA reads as TGTGCCAGCAGCTCGGGCCACCCCAGTTCGTATTTT. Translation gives CASSSGHPSSYF.

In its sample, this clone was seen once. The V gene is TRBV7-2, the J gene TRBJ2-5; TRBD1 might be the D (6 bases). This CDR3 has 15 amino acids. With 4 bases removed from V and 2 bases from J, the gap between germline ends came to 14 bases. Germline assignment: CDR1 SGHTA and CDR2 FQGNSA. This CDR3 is CASSSAYGTQETQYF. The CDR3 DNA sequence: TGTGCCAGCAGCTCAGCCTACGGGACACAAGAGACCCAGTACTTC.

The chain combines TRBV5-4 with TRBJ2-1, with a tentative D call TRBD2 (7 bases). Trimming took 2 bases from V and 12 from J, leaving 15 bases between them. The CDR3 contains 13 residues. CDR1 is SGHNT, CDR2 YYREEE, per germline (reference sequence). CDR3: CASSLTLGGGQFF. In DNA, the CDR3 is TGTGCCAGCAGCTTAACCCTGGGAGGGGGGCAGTTCTTC.

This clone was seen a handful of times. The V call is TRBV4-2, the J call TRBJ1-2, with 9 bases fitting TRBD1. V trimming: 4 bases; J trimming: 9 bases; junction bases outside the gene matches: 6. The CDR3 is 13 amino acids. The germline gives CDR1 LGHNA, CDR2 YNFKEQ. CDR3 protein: CASSREGQGSYTF. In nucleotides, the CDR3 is TGTGCCAGCAGCCGGGAGGGACAGGGAAGCTACACCTTC.

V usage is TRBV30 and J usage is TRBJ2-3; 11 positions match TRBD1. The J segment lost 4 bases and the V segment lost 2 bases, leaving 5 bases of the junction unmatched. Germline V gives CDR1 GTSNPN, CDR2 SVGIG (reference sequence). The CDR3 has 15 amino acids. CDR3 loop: CAWSRRTGGADTQYF. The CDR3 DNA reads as TGTGCCTGGAGTCGTAGGACAGGGGGCGCAGATACGCAGTATTTT.

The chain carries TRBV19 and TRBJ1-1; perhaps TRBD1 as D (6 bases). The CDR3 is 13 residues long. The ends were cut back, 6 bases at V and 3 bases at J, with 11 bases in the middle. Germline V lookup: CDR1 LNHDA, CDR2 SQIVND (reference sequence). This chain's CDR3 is CASSEGGDTEAFF. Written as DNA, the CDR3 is TGTGCCAGTAGCGAAGGGGGAGACACTGAAGCTTTCTTT.

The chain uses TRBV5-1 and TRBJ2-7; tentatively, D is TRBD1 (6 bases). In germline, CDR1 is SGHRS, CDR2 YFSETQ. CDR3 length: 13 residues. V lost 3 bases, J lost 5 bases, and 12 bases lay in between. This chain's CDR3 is CASSSDRHNEQYF. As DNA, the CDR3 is TGCGCCAGCAGCTCCGACAGGCACAACGAGCAGTACTTC.

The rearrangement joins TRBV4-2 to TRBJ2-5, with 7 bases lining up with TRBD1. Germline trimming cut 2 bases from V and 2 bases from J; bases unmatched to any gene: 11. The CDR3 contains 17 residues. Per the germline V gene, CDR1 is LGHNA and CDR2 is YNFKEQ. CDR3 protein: CASSQHNAGTAQETQYF. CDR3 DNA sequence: TGTGCCAGCAGCCAACACAACGCAGGGACAGCTCAAGAGACCCAGTACTTC.

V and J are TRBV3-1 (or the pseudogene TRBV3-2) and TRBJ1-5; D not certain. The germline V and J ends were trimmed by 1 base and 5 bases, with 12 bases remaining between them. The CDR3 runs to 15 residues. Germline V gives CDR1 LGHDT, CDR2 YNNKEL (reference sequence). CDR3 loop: CASSQVRVMDQPQHF. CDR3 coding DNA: TGTGCCAGCAGCCAAGTAAGGGTGATGGATCAGCCCCAGCATTTT.

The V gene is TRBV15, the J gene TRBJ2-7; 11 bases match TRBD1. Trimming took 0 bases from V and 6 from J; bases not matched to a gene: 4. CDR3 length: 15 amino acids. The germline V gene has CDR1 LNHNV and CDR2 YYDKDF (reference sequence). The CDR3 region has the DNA TGTGCCACCAGCAGAGATGGACAGGGGGCCACCGAGCAGTACTTC. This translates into CATSRDGQGATEQYF.

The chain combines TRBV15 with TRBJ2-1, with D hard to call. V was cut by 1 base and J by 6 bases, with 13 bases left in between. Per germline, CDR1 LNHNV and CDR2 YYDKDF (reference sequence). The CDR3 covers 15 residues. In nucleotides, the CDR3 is TGTGCCACCAGCAGAGTGCTAGGCCCCAGCAATGAGCAGTTCTTC. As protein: CATSRVLGPSNEQFF.

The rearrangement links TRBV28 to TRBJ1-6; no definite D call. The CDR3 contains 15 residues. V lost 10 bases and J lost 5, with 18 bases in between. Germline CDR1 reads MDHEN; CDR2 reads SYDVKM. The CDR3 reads CAIEGNPPDNSPLHF. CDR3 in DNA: TGTGCCATTGAAGGGAATCCACCAGATAATTCACCCCTCCACTTT.

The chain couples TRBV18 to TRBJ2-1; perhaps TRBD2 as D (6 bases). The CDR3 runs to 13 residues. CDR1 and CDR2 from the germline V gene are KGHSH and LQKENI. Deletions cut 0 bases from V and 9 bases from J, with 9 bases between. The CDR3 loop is CASSPPSEGEQFF. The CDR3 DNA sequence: TGTGCCAGCTCACCACCGTCGGAGGGTGAGCAGTTCTTC.

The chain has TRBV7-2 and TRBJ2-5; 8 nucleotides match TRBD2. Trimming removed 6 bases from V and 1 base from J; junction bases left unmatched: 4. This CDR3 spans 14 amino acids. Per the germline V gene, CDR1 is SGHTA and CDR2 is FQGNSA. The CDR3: CASSPGLVQETQYF. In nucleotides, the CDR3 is TGTGCCAGCAGTCCGGGACTAGTCCAAGAGACCCAGTACTTC.

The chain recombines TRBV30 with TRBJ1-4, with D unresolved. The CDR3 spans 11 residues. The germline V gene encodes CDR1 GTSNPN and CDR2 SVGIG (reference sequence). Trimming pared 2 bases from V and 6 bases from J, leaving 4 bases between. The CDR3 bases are TGTGCCTGGAGTTGGGATGAAAAACTGTTTTTT. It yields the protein CAWSWDEKLFF.

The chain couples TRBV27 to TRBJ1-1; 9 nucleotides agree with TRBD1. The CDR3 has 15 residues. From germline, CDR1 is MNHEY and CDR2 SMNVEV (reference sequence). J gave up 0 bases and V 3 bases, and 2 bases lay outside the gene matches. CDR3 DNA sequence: TGTGCCAGCAGTTTTGGGGACAGGGTGAACACTGAAGCTTTCTTT. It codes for CASSFGDRVNTEAFF.

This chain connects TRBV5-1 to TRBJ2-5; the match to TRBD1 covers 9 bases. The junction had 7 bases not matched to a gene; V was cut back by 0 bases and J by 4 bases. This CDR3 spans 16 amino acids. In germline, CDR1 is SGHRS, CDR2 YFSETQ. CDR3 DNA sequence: TGCGCCAGCAGCTTGGGACTGGGACAGGGAGGAGAGACCCAGTACTTC. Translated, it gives CASSLGLGQGGETQYF.

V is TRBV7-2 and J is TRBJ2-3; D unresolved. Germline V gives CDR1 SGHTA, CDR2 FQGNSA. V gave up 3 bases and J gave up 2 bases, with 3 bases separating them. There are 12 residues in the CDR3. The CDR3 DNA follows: TGTGCCAGCAGCTTTTACACAGATACGCAGTATTTT. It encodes CASSFYTDTQYF.

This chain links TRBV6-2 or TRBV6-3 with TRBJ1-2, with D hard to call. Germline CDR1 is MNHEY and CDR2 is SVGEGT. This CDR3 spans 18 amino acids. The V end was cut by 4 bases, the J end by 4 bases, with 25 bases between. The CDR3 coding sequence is TGTGCCAGCAGTTGGGGATCGGGCGGAGAGGATATTCTCTATGGCTACACCTTC. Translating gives CASSWGSGGEDILYGYTF.

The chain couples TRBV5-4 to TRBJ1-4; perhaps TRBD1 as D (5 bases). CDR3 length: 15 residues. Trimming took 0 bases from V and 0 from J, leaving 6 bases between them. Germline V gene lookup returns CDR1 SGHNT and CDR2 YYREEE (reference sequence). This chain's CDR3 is CASSLVGATNEKLFF. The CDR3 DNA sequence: TGTGCCAGCAGCTTGGTAGGGGCAACTAATGAAAAACTGTTTTTT.

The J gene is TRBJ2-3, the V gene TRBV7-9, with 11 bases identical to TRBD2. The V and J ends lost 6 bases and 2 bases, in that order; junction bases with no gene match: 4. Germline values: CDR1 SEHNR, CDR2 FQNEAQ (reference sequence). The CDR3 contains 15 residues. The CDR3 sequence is CASRRLAGNTDTQYF. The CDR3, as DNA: TGTGCCAGCAGGCGACTAGCGGGGAACACAGATACGCAGTATTTT.

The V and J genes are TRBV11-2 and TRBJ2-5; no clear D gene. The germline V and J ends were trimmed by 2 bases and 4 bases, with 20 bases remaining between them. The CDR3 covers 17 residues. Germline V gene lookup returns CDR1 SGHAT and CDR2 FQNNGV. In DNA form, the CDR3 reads TGTGCCAGCAGCTTAACCGTTGGCCAGCCTCTCAGAGAGACCCAGTACTTC. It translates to CASSLTVGQPLRETQYF.